This note documents a single T cell receptor (beta chain) sequence. Isolating PBMCs gave at least 6 million of these cells per sample. The CDR3 is made up of 13 amino acids. Germline CDR1 reads SQVTM; CDR2 reads ANQGSEA. V was clipped by 5 bases and J by 10 bases, with 18 bases between them. The source of the sample is a study of blood T cells in healthy people across ages. It was with a sample-barcoded 5' primer and a J-beta primer mix that a second PCR of roughly 7 to 12 cycles was run. TCRdb independently ran MiXCR on the 5' RACE reads; one entry per CDR3 protein. This repertoire shows about 840,000 distinct CDR3 sequences, just under 30% found once; its top ten account for roughly 10%. Separately, the same data were catalogued under a study of T cells of mothers and their children. This second report adds: Per 15 ul, 1.5 ug of RNA was used, with all extracted RNA going into cDNA synthesis.

The chain combines TRBV29-1 with TRBJ1-5, with a weak D call TRBD1 (6 bases). Sequencing used blood. This TCR came from a woman in her forties in good health. CDR3 in DNA: TGCAGCGTTTCCCGGGACACCCTAGAACCCCAGCATTTT. It encodes CSVSRDTLEPQHF.